This T cell receptor beta chain derives from a study of immune cell composition in non-small cell lung cancer (dated by TCRdb to about 2017). The study in broad terms: To assign histologic subtype, which was mostly lung adenocarcinoma or squamous cell carcinoma, H&E was combined with p63, CK5, Napsin A and TTF-1 immunohistochemistry. TCR-beta sequencing from Adaptive Biotechnologies was done on 32 to 35 paired sets of NSCLC tumour and non-adjacent lung specimens and on just over 25 tumour-only specimens. For supplementary cohort #1, made up of 10 to 11 lung adenocarcinoma cases, paired tumour/lung TCR-beta sequencing was done and TIL populations were generated so that tumour reactivity could be assessed. A few tumour specimens that had TCR-beta data belonged to rare histological subtypes and were left out of the subtype comparisons. What the research found in general, with its limitations: Tumour-associated clones >0.5% occurred in nearly half of NSCLC cases: around 36% of adenocarcinomas versus around 80% of squamous carcinomas. No significant correlation was found between smoking pack-years and tumour TCR-beta clonality. Across roughly 9 adenocarcinoma cases, the maximal tumour-associated clone frequency showed a strong correlation with TIL tumour reactivity, but overall clonality showed no such correlation. The reactivity cohort included only ten to eleven cases, and whether tumour-reactive clones share sequences with the dominant in vivo tumour-associated clones was not shown. Top 10 clone scores and productive clonality were significantly higher in lung squamous cell carcinoma than in lung adenocarcinoma tumours.

Concerning this clone itself: This receptor's antigen is unknown. Base-call qualities are not available, and no considerably larger clone is one nucleotide away.

TCR-beta CDR3 regions were amplified from genomic DNA by a two-step multiplex PCR, with the second step adding Illumina-compatible adaptors. As a commercial immunoSEQ service, TCR-beta immunosequencing was carried out on an Illumina platform. The source study handled its data this way. Repertoires were summarised as Top 10 Clones, the percentage of T-cell templates from the ten most frequent sequences, and productive clonality. Productive clonality ranged from 0 to 1, with 1 indicating a monoclonal population. Tumour-associated clones were defined as sequences comprising at least 0.1% of tumour T-cell templates but absent from matched non-adjacent lung, identified via log10 scatter plots. Analyses were done in GraphPad Prism7 and R, with Student's t-tests for two-group comparisons, ANOVA for stages, and linear regression for relationships. The table was pulled from immuneACCESS by TCRdb, which kept in-frame rearrangements only. Such tables lose some clones; where checked, under half of the loss comes from unresolved V genes, and the rest has no known cause. V and J calls and clone size come straight from that table; D and trimming were deduced from the DNA. A total of 5,500 to 6,000 clones appear in this sample, around 80% of them only once. About 6.8% of the sample is held by the ten biggest clonotypes.

CDR1 and CDR2 are read off the germline V gene (reference sequence) as WNHNN and SYGVQD. The CDR3 sequence holds 18 residues, the cysteine and phenylalanine included. Only the CDR3 portion is preserved as DNA: 54 bases, with reading frame beginning at the first base. Ends trimmed: V by 2 bases, J by 3 bases; bases unmatched to a gene: 11. Frozen aliquots of unsorted single-cell suspensions were used for genomic DNA extraction with the QIAamp DNA kit. The tumour samples consisted of surgically resected non-small cell lung cancer tissue. Tissues were received within 2 hours of resection and were immediately processed into single-cell suspensions. Tissue was mechanically dissociated and enzymatically digested with DNase I, collagenase I and hyaluronidase for approximately 30 minutes at 37 °C, then filtered and RBC-lysed.

The receptor was derived from a human donor with non-small cell lung cancer. The sequenced sample was lung tumor tissue. Recombination connected TRBV10-1 to TRBJ2-2, and 8 junctional nucleotides match TRBD2. The nucleotide sequence reads TGCGCCAGCAGTGAGGTGGTGGGGCGAGCGGGAGACACCGGGGAGCTGTTTTTT. This yields the protein CASSEVVGRAGDTGELFF.